Below are 30 T cell receptor beta chains sequenced from a single sample in a study of blood T cell repertoires in COVID-19. Only in-frame clones appear in the TCRdb table, and some are missing; sequencing was by immunoSEQ multiplex PCR. The table records approximately 340,000 clones, more than 85% of them present only once. The sequencing sample was made of PBMCs or T cells enriched from blood (not recorded which). The source is a woman in her 40s who had been exposed to COVID-19.

V and J are TRBV3-1 (or the pseudogene TRBV3-2) and TRBJ2-2, with 11 bases that match TRBD2. V was clipped by 4 bases and J by 4 bases; unmatched bases: 5. CDR1 is LGHDT, CDR2 YNNKEL, per germline (reference sequence). This CDR3 has 16 amino acids. CDR3 sequence (DNA): TGTGCCAGCAGCCGAATAGCGGGAGGGCCCACCGGGGAGCTGTTTTTT. Translating gives CASSRIAGGPTGELFF.

This clone was detected a few times. The rearrangement links TRBV15 to TRBJ2-5, with D unclear. Germline V gene data show CDR1 as LNHNV and CDR2 as YYDKDF (reference sequence). Trimming removed 1 base at V and 2 bases at J, with 8 bases between. The CDR3 loop spans 14 amino acids. The CDR3 spells CATSRGVAQETQYF. CDR3 DNA: TGTGCCACCAGCAGAGGAGTCGCTCAAGAGACCCAGTACTTC.

As to this clone: Other DNA variants within this sample encode the same CDR3. This chain connects TRBV3-1 (or the pseudogene TRBV3-2) to TRBJ1-2; 9 bases are shared with TRBD1. V was pared by 1 base and J by 7 bases, with 1 base of the junction left unmatched. Looked up from germline, CDR1 is LGHDT and CDR2 is YNNKEL (reference sequence). The CDR3 is made up of 13 amino acids. The CDR3 loop reads CASSQGQGGGYTF. For the CDR3, the DNA is TGTGCCAGCAGCCAAGGACAGGGGGGTGGCTACACCTTC.

V and J are TRBV20-1 and TRBJ1-6; D not certain. The CDR3 has 13 residues. The V gene lost 3 bases and the J gene lost 9 bases, with 12 bases spanning the gap. CDR1 is DFQATT, CDR2 SNEGSKA, per germline (reference sequence). CDR3 bases: TGCAGTGCTAGTCCCCTTCCAGGTTCACCCCTCCACTTT. Its protein is CSASPLPGSPLHF.

This chain uses TRBV6-5 with TRBJ2-1; TRBD2 is a possible D gene (6 bases). Trimming removed 8 bases from V and 0 bases from J, with 11 bases in between. Germline V gives CDR1 MNHEY, CDR2 SVGAGI. The CDR3 is 14 amino acids. As DNA, the CDR3 is TGTGCCAGCTCCCCCGGGGGCTCCTACAATGAGCAGTTCTTC. This encodes CASSPGGSYNEQFF.

The chain has TRBV7-9 and TRBJ1-1, with 9 bases lining up with TRBD1. CDR1 and CDR2 (germline): SEHNR, FQNEAQ (reference sequence). With V trimmed by 3 bases and J by 4 bases, 9 bases remained unmatched. The CDR3 sequence is 16 residues long. The CDR3 DNA reads as TGTGCCAGCAGCTTGGATACAGGGGGCGGGAGCACTGAAGCTTTCTTT. It yields the protein CASSLDTGGGSTEAFF.

The chain uses TRBV5-1 and TRBJ2-7; 11 nucleotides match TRBD1. Germline V lookup: CDR1 SGHRS, CDR2 YFSETQ. With 5 bases clipped from V and 0 bases from J, the junction kept 10 bases outside the gene matches. The CDR3 is 17 amino acids. CDR3 sequence: CASSSGQGAGSSYEQYF. As DNA, the CDR3 is TGCGCCAGCAGTAGCGGACAGGGGGCGGGCAGCTCCTACGAGCAGTACTTC.

The rearrangement links TRBV25-1 to TRBJ1-1; 7 positions match TRBD1. With V trimmed by 1 base and J by 5 bases, 7 bases remained unmatched. The CDR3 spans 15 residues. Looked up from germline, CDR1 is MGHDK and CDR2 is SYGVNS. CDR3 coding DNA: TGTGCCAGCAGTGAATCAGGGGGAAAGGGGACTGAAGCTTTCTTT. This codes for CASSESGGKGTEAFF.

The V gene is TRBV9, the J gene TRBJ2-1, with a possible D match to TRBD2 (6 bases). The CDR3 covers 16 residues. From germline, CDR1 is SGDLS and CDR2 YYNGEE. Trimming took off 0 bases at V and 7 bases at J, with 17 bases between the two ends. The CDR3 DNA reads TGTGCCAGCAGCGTAGACGGGGGAAGAATAGTAAATGAGCAGTTCTTC. Translated: CASSVDGGRIVNEQFF. The entire variable domain, with the rest obtained from reference TRBV9 and TRBJ2-1, is as follows: DSGVTQTPKHLITATGQRVTLRCSPRSGDLSVYWYQQSLDQGLQFLIQYYNGEERAKGNILERFSAQQFPDLHSELNLSSLELGDSALYFCASSVDGGRIVNEQFFGPGTRLTVL.

The V gene is TRBV29-1, the J gene TRBJ2-2; tentative D call: TRBD1 (6 bases). This CDR3 is 13 amino acids long. V was clipped by 2 bases and J by 7 bases, with 11 bases between them. Germline V gene lookup returns CDR1 SQVTM and CDR2 ANQGSEA. The CDR3 sequence is CSVEQGRDGELFF. CDR3 DNA: TGCAGCGTTGAACAGGGGCGTGACGGGGAGCTGTTTTTT.

The chain employs TRBV7-2 and TRBJ1-1; maybe TRBD1 (6 bases). Per germline, CDR1 SGHTA and CDR2 FQGNSA. Trimming cost V 4 bases and J 5 bases, with 11 bases left between them. The CDR3 is 13 amino acids. CDR3 loop: CASSSTGWTEAFF. For the CDR3, the DNA is TGTGCCAGCAGCTCTACAGGGTGGACTGAAGCTTTCTTT.

The chain employs TRBV7-3 and TRBJ2-2; TRBD1 agrees at 7 bases. The germline V gene has CDR1 SGHTA and CDR2 FQGTGA. The CDR3 is 16 amino acids. J was trimmed by 5 bases and V by 5 bases; bases with no gene match: 11. The CDR3 sequence: CASSPQGRGWTGELFF. The CDR3 coding sequence is TGTGCCAGCAGCCCACAGGGGCGCGGATGGACCGGGGAGCTGTTTTTT.

This clone was detected only a few times. In DNA, the CDR3 is TGTGCCAGCAGCTTCACAGGGGGAATCACTGAAGCTTTCTTT. Translation: CASSFTGGITEAFF. The chain joins TRBV7-2 to TRBJ1-1; 8 positions match TRBD1. J was trimmed by 4 bases and V by 3 bases; bases with no gene match: 4. The germline CDR1 and CDR2 sequences are SGHTA and FQGNSA. This CDR3 has 14 residues.

The J gene is TRBJ2-1, the V gene TRBV10-2, with 8 nucleotides matching TRBD2. The CDR3 has 17 residues. The junction had 17 bases not matched to a gene; V was cut back by 4 bases and J by 9 bases. Germline loops: CDR1 WSHSY, CDR2 SAAADI. In DNA, the CDR3 is TGCGCCAGCAGTGTTTGGGGCGGGAGCGGGAGTCGCGGTGAGCAGTTCTTC. This codes for CASSVWGGSGSRGEQFF.

A word on this clone: The junction does not match germline at one end; this may be a read error. V usage is TRBV10-3 and J usage is TRBJ2-2; TRBD1 aligns across 9 bases. Per germline, CDR1 ENHRY and CDR2 SYGVKD. This CDR3 region has 15 residues. In DNA form, the CDR3 reads TGTGCCATCAGTCTGGGGACAGGGAACGCCGGGGAGCTGTTTTTT. The encoded protein is CAISLGTGNAGELFF.

The rearrangement joins TRBV7-8 to TRBJ2-2; TRBD1 agrees at 9 bases. V gave up 10 bases and J gave up 5 bases; unmatched junction bases: 14. This CDR3 spans 16 amino acids. Germline V gene data show CDR1 as SGHVS and CDR2 as FQNEAQ. The CDR3 region has the DNA TGTGCCACAAGGACGAGCAGGGACAGGGTAACCGGGGAGCTGTTTTTT. It codes for CATRTSRDRVTGELFF.

The rearrangement joins TRBV18 to TRBJ2-7, with 8 bases that match TRBD1. The length of the CDR3 is 14 residues. V gave up 3 bases and J gave up 7 bases; unmatched junction bases: 8. Germline V CDR1 and CDR2: KGHSH, LQKENI. Written as DNA, the CDR3 is TGTGCCAGCTCACCTCCGGGACAGGTTTGGGAGCAGTACTTC. Its translation: CASSPPGQVWEQYF.

This chain connects TRBV2 to TRBJ1-2, with D unclear. This CDR3 contains 22 residues. V was cut by 7 bases and J by 4 bases, with 40 bases left in between. The V gene's germline CDR1 is SNHLY and CDR2 FYNNEI. The CDR3 spells CASIKNGVGVGLGGSGGYGYTF. In nucleotides, the CDR3 is TGTGCCAGCATTAAGAATGGTGTCGGGGTCGGGTTAGGAGGATCGGGTGGCTATGGCTACACCTTC.

This clone is a singleton in its sample. This sequence joins TRBV2 and TRBJ2-7; 12 nucleotides agree with TRBD1. The CDR3 length is 15 residues. The junction had 6 bases not matched to a gene; V was cut back by 6 bases and J by 3 bases. The germline CDR1 and CDR2 sequences are SNHLY and FYNNEI. CDR3 loop: CASRPGTGGGYEQYF. For the CDR3, the DNA is TGTGCCAGCAGGCCTGGGACAGGGGGCGGCTACGAGCAGTACTTC.

The table lists this clone with a count of one. This chain links TRBV19 with TRBJ1-2, with 8 bases matching TRBD1. The CDR3 totals 14 residues. CDR1 is LNHDA, CDR2 SQIVND, per germline (reference sequence). The ends lost 7 bases at V and 3 bases at J; junction bases unmatched: 7. The CDR3 loop reads CASKTQGADYGYTF. The CDR3 DNA sequence: TGTGCCAGTAAGACCCAGGGGGCCGACTATGGCTACACCTTC.

This sequence joins TRBV10-1 and TRBJ1-1, with unresolved D. The V end lost 0 bases, the J end lost 7 bases, and 12 bases lay between the germline ends. This CDR3 region has 14 residues. Germline V gene sequence: CDR1 WNHNN, CDR2 SYGVQD (reference sequence). The DNA of the CDR3 is TGCGCCAGCAGTGAGTCCCTCAACTCGCATGAAGCTTTCTTT. Translated, it gives CASSESLNSHEAFF.

CDR3 region: CASSHSGTAPSGEGANVLTF. DNA of the CDR3: TGTGCCAGCAGCCACTCCGGGACAGCGCCTTCCGGGGAAGGGGCCAACGTCCTGACTTTC. This chain joins TRBV14 and TRBJ2-6; 7 bases fit TRBD1. The CDR3 has 20 residues. CDR1 is SGHDN, CDR2 FVKESK, per germline. The V gene end was trimmed by 3 bases and the J gene end by 4 bases; junction bases not matched to a gene: 18.

The CDR3 protein is CASSYSGQPNYSPLHF. As DNA, the CDR3 is TGTGCCAGCAGTTACTCAGGACAGCCGAACTATTCACCCCTCCACTTT. The V and J genes are TRBV6-5 and TRBJ1-6, with TRBD1 as a possible D gene (6 bases). This CDR3 contains 16 residues. From germline, CDR1 is MNHEY and CDR2 SVGAGI. The ends were cut back, 0 bases at V and 8 bases at J, with 14 bases in the middle.

This clone has only a few counts. The V and J genes are TRBV27 and TRBJ1-2, with no clear D. This CDR3 comprises 14 residues. The V end lost 2 bases, the J end lost 7 bases, and 14 bases lay between the germline ends. In germline, CDR1 is MNHEY, CDR2 SMNVEV (reference sequence). CDR3 protein: CASSLLSPSGGYTF. In nucleotides, the CDR3 is TGTGCCAGCAGTTTACTGTCACCCTCCGGTGGCTACACCTTC.

J is TRBJ1-1 and V is TRBV7-9; 7 positions match TRBD1. The CDR3 is made up of 15 amino acids. After removal of 3 bases from V and 1 base from J, the junction contained 5 bases not matched to a gene. Germline assignment: CDR1 SEHNR and CDR2 FQNEAQ (reference sequence). CDR3 amino acids: CASSFTGAPNTEAFF. CDR3 nucleotides: TGTGCCAGCAGCTTCACAGGGGCCCCGAACACTGAAGCTTTCTTT. The full variable domain, completed using reference TRBV7-9 and TRBJ1-1, is DTGVSQNPRHKITKRGQNVTFRCDPISEHNRLYWYRQTLGQGPEFLTYFQNEAQLEKSRLLSDRFSAERPKGSFSTLEIQRTEQGDSAMYLCASSFTGAPNTEAFFGQGTRLTVV.

This chain links TRBV5-5 with TRBJ1-6; D unclear. This CDR3 comprises 13 residues. Trimming left V 0 bases short and J 8 bases short, with 6 bases between. Germline-derived CDR1 and CDR2 are SGHKS and YYEKEE (reference sequence). DNA for the CDR3: TGTGCCAGCAGCTTGGGTACGGATTCACCCCTCCACTTT. Residues: CASSLGTDSPLHF.

This clone was found once. The V gene is TRBV24-1, the J gene TRBJ2-1; the match to TRBD2 covers 7 bases. J lost 8 bases, V lost 4 bases, and 10 bases had no gene match. The length of the CDR3 is 15 residues. CDR1 KGHDR and CDR2 SFDVKD come from the germline V gene. In DNA, the CDR3 is TGTGCCACCAGTGACAAACCGGGACTATCCGATGAGCAGTTCTTC. Protein product: CATSDKPGLSDEQFF.

This clone turned up a few times. This chain connects TRBV20-1 to TRBJ2-1; no firm D call. The CDR3 loop spans 13 amino acids. Germline CDR1 is DFQATT and CDR2 is SNEGSKA (reference sequence). V lost 3 bases to trimming and J lost 10 bases, with 16 bases between them. CDR3 nucleotide sequence: TGCAGTGCTAGTCGCCAGGTCCCTGGGGAGCAGTTCTTC. Translating gives CSASRQVPGEQFF.

V gene TRBV7-9 combines with J gene TRBJ2-1; tentative D call: TRBD2 (6 bases). The CDR3 length is 14 residues. Per germline, CDR1 SEHNR and CDR2 FQNEAQ (reference sequence). Between the trimmed V and J ends, which lost 8 bases and 1 base, there was a span of 12 bases. As DNA, the CDR3 is TGTGCCAGCGGGCCGGGAGTATCCTACAATGAGCAGTTCTTC. Protein sequence: CASGPGVSYNEQFF.

The rearrangement joins TRBV11-3 to TRBJ2-6; TRBD1 might be the D (6 bases). The CDR3 contains 16 residues. Trimming shortened V by 6 bases and J by 2 bases, and 14 bases separated the two germline ends. Germline V gene lookup returns CDR1 SGHNT and CDR2 YENEEA. The CDR3, as DNA: TGTGCCAGCAGAAAGGGGGTAGTCACTGGGGCCAACGTCCTGACTTTC. Translation: CASRKGVVTGANVLTF.